This is a list of T cell receptor beta chains from one sample in a study of regulatory T cells in long-lasting Graves disease. MiXCR, applied by TCRdb to the multiplex PCR reads, yields one record per CDR3 protein. The sample contains some 430,000 distinct CDR3 sequences, roughly 21% of which appear only once. The starting material was peripheral blood mononuclear cells (PBMCs), obtained when the disease was refractory, from a patient treated with antithyroid drugs. All receptors come from a female donor with Graves disease. Each CDR3 is given with its conserved first and last residue. The D gene is left open where the match is weak. Size is stated for part of the rows, as once, few or many counts, or as a class when the clone is expanded.

>TRBV27|few|TRBJ1-1|NA
TGTGCCAGCAGTTTCAAGGGCCCCATGAACACTGAAGCTTTCTTT
CASSFKGPMNTEAFF
>TRBV27|NA|TRBJ1-4|TRBD1
TGTGCCAGCAGCCCACAGGGGTTATGGGGTGAAAAACTGTTTTTT
CASSPQGLWGEKLFF
>TRBV28|many|TRBJ1-5|NA
TGTGCCAGCAGTCAGACGCTGGGGCCCCAGCATTTT
CASSQTLGPQHF
>TRBV2|NA|TRBJ1-4|NA
TGTGCCAGCAGTGATGGGCGGCTTAATGAAAAACTGTTTTTT
CASSDGRLNEKLFF
>TRBV29-1|NA|TRBJ2-5|NA
TGCAGCGTTGAAGACCCACAAGGGGCGAGGGAGACCCAGTACTTC
CSVEDPQGARETQYF
>TRBV6-1|many|TRBJ1-2|NA
TGTGCCAGCAGTACCAACATGGGGGGCAGAGGATTTAACTATGGCTACACCTTC
CASSTNMGGRGFNYGYTF
>TRBV4-1|few|TRBJ2-1|NA
TGCGCCAGCTGGGGGCCGACCAAGGACTACAATGAGCAGTTCTTC
CASWGPTKDYNEQFF
>TRBV7-9|once|TRBJ2-5|NA
TGTGCCAGCAGCTTAAGCCGAGGGACGGAGACCCAGTACTTC
CASSLSRGTETQYF
>TRBV3-1|NA|TRBJ1-1|TRBD1
TGTGCCAGCAGCCCACGGAGGGACAGGGTCACTGAAGCTTTCTTT
CASSPRRDRVTEAFF
>TRBV5-1|few|TRBJ1-1|NA
TGCGCCAGCAGTTCTCAGGGTAGTGCAGATACTGAAGCTTTCTTT
CASSSQGSADTEAFF